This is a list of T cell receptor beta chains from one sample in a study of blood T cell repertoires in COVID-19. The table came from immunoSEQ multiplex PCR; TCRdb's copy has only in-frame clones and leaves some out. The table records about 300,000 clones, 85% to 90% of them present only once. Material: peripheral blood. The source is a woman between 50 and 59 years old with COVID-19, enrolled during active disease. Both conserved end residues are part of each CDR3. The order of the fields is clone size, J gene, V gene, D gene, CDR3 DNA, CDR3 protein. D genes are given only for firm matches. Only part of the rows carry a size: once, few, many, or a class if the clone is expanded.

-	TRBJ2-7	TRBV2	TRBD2	TGTGCCAGCAGTGACTCACCCGGGACTAGCGGTCTCGAGCAGTACTTC	CASSDSPGTSGLEQYF
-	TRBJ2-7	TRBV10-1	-	TGCGCCAGCAGCGTCTTCCGGGACACTAGCTCCTACGAGCAGTACTTC	CASSVFRDTSSYEQYF
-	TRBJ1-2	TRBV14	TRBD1	TGTGCCAGCAGCCAATTGGACAGGGGCAGCTATGGCTACACCTTC	CASSQLDRGSYGYTF
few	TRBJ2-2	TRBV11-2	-	TGTGCCAGCAGCTTAGGGAGGGCGACTAGTCCCGGGGAGCTGTTTTTT	CASSLGRATSPGELFF
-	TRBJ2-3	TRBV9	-	TGTGCCAGCAGCGCGAGACAGTACACAGATACGCAGTATTTT	CASSARQYTDTQYF
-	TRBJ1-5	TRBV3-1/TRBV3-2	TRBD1	TGTGCCAGCAGCCAGGGACAGAGCAATCAGCCCCAGCATTTT	CASSQGQSNQPQHF
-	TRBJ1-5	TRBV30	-	TGTGCCTGGGGCCGCGGTCAGCCCCAGCATTTT	CAWGRGQPQHF
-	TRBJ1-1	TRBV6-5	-	TGTGCCAGCATGTCAGGGAACACTGAAGCTTTCTTT	CASMSGNTEAFF
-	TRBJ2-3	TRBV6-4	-	TGTGCCAGCAGTCCGGTAGCGGCCAGCACAGATACGCAGTATTTT	CASSPVAASTDTQYF
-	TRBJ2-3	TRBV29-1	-	TGCAGCGTCCTCTCCTCCGGGGATACGCAGTATTTT	CSVLSSGDTQYF
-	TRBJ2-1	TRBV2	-	TGTGCCAGCAGCCGACTAGTGTCTGTCAATGAGCAGTTCTTC	CASSRLVSVNEQFF
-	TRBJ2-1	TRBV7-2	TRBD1	TGTGCCAGCAGCCACAAACAGGGGGTCTACGGTGAGCAGTTCTTC	CASSHKQGVYGEQFF
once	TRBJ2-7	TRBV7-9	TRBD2	TGTGCCAGCAGCTTAGTACTAGCGGGCCCTCCGCAGAAAGGGCAGTACTTC	CASSLVLAGPPQKGQYF
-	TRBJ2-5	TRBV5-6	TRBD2	TGTGCCAGCAGCCCAAGCGGGAGGCTTCAAGAGACCCAGTACTTC	CASSPSGRLQETQYF
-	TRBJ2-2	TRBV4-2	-	TGTGCCAGCAGCCAAGCGTCAGGTTACGGCACCGGGGAGCTGTTTTTT	CASSQASGYGTGELFF
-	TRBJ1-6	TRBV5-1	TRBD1	TGCGCCAGCAGGGGTCGGACAGGGAGCTCCTATAATTCACCCCTCCACTTT	CASRGRTGSSYNSPLHF
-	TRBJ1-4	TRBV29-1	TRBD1	TGCAGCGTCGCGGACAGGCCCAATGAAAAACTGTTTTTT	CSVADRPNEKLFF
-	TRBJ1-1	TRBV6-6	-	TGTGCCAGCAGGGGGGCACAGGAAGCTTTCTTT	CASRGAQEAFF
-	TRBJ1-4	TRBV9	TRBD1	TGTGCCAGCAGCTCACGACAGGGGCAACGCGAAAAACTGTTTTTT	CASSSRQGQREKLFF
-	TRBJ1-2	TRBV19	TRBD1	TGTGCCAGTAGTATAGATCCCGACAGGGAAGGCTACACCTTC	CASSIDPDREGYTF
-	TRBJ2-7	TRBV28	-	TGTGCCAGCAGTTTACCCCGGCAGCGACTCTCCTACGAGCAGTACTTC	CASSLPRQRLSYEQYF
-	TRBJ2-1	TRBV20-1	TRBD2	TGCAGTGCTAGTAAGGCTAGCGGATCCTATGAGCAGTTCTTC	CSASKASGSYEQFF
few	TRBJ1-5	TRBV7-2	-	TGTGCCAGCAGCCTACTCGGGGGATTTTCGGGCAATCAGCCCCAGCATTTT	CASSLLGGFSGNQPQHF
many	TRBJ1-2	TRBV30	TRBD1	TGTGCCTGGAGTTTTGGGTTACCGGGACAGGGACTAAAGGGCTACACCTTC	CAWSFGLPGQGLKGYTF
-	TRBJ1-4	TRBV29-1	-	TGCAGCGTTTCCGCAACTAATGAAAAACTGTTTTTT	CSVSATNEKLFF
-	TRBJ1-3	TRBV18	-	TGTGCCAGCTCTCAGGATGGCGCCTCTGGAAACACCATATATTTT	CASSQDGASGNTIYF
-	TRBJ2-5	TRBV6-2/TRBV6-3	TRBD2	TGTGCCAGCAGCGGACTAGCGGGAGTCTTGCGAGAGACCCAGTACTTC	CASSGLAGVLRETQYF
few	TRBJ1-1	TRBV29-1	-	TGCAGCGTTGAAGATACCGGGACACTGAACACTGAAGCTTTCTTT	CSVEDTGTLNTEAFF
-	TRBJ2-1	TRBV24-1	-	TGTGCCACCAGTGAGGGAGGTAACAATGAGCAGTTCTTC	CATSEGGNNEQFF
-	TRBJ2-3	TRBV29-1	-	TGCAGCGTCCGCCGGGACTGGCTAAGCCCAGATACGCAGTATTTT	CSVRRDWLSPDTQYF
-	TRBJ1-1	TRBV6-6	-	TGTGCCAGCAGTTACTTTACAGAAGGCACTGAAGCTTTCTTT	CASSYFTEGTEAFF
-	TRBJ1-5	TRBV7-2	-	TGTGCCAGCAGCCCCTCGCTTCTGTCAGGGCACAATCAGCCCCAGCATTTT	CASSPSLLSGHNQPQHF
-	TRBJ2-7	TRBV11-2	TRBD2	TGTGCCAGCAGCACTGAGCGGGAACACTACGAGCAGTACTTC	CASSTEREHYEQYF
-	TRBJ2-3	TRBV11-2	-	TGTGCCAGCAGCCCCCCGCAGGGAATGGTGGGCACAGATACGCAGTATTTT	CASSPPQGMVGTDTQYF
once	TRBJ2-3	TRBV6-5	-	TGTGCCAGCACCGACAGGCTCAGCACAGATACGCAGTATTTT	CASTDRLSTDTQYF
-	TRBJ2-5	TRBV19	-	TGTGCCAGTAGTCCCGGACAAGGCCAAGAGACCCAGTACTTC	CASSPGQGQETQYF
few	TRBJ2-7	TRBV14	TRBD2	TGTGCCAGCAGCCCTACTAGCGGGAGGGCCTACGAGCAGTACTTC	CASSPTSGRAYEQYF
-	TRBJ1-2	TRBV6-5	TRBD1	TGTGCCAGCAAAATGACAGGGGGGGACTATGGCTACACCTTC	CASKMTGGDYGYTF
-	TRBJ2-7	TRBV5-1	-	TGCGCCAGCAGCTTGGACAGTCAAACCTACGAGCAGTACTTC	CASSLDSQTYEQYF
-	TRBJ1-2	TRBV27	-	TGTGCCAGCAGTTTTACAGGTGACGACTATGGCTACACCTTC	CASSFTGDDYGYTF
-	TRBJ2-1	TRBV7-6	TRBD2	TGTGCCAGCAGCTTAGCGGGAGGGCCCGTCGATGAGCAGTTCTTC	CASSLAGGPVDEQFF
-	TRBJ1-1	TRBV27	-	TGTGCCACCCGAGGAGGGTCAACGAACACTGAAGCTTTCTTT	CATRGGSTNTEAFF
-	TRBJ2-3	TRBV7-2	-	TGTGCCAGCAGCTCGATCGGACTGAGAACTAGCACAGATACGCAGTATTTT	CASSSIGLRTSTDTQYF
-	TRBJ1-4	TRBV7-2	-	TGTGCCAGCAGTAAATCAACTAATGAAAAACTGTTTTTT	CASSKSTNEKLFF
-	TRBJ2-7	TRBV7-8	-	TGTGCCAGCAGCCCCTCTCAGGGGAGCGAGCAGTACTTC	CASSPSQGSEQYF